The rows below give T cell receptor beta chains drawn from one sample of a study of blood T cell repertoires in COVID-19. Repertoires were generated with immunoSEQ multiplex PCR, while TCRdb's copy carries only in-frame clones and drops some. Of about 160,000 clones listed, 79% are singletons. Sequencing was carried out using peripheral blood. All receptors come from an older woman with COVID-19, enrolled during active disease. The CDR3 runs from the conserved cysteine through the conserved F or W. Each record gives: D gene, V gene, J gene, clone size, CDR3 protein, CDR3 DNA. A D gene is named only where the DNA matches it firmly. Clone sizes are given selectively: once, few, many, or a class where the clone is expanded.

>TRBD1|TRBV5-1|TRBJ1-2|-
CASSLSTGIGYTF
TGCGCCAGCAGCCTCTCGACAGGGATTGGCTACACCTTC
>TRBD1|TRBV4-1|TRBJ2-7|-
CASSQDEVRGQEQYF
TGCGCCAGCAGCCAAGATGAGGTAAGGGGGCAAGAGCAGTACTTC
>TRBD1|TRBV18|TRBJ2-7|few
CASSPNRGTYEQYF
TGTGCCAGCTCACCTAACAGGGGGACCTACGAGCAGTACTTC
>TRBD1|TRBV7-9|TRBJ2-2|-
CASSRDRSTGELFF
TGTGCCAGCAGCCGGGACAGGTCGACCGGGGAGCTGTTTTTT
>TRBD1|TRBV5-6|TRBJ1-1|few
CASSLQGALTEAFF
TGTGCCAGCAGCCTACAGGGGGCCTTGACTGAAGCTTTCTTT
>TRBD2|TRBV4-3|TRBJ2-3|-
CASSQETPVGPSGSTDTQYF
TGCGCCAGCAGCCAAGAAACGCCCGTCGGCCCTAGCGGGAGCACAGATACGCAGTATTTT
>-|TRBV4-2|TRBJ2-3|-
CASSQETRGDTQYF
TGTGCCAGCAGCCAAGAGACCCGCGGGGATACGCAGTATTTT
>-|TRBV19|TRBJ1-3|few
CASSISTDLRSGNTIYF
TGTGCCAGTAGTATCTCGACTGACCTCCGCTCTGGAAACACCATATATTTT
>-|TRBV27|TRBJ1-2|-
CASSSTHRGGSYGYTF
TGTGCCAGCAGTTCGACTCATCGGGGAGGGTCCTATGGCTACACCTTC
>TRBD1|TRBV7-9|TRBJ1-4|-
CASRAVGTAEKLFF
TGTGCCAGCAGAGCCGTTGGGACAGCTGAAAAACTGTTTTTT
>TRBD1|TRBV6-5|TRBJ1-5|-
CASAGTGVSNQPQHF
TGTGCCAGCGCTGGGACAGGGGTTAGCAATCAGCCCCAGCATTTT
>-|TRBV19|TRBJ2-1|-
CASSISRVSYNEQFF
TGTGCCAGTAGTATTTCCAGGGTATCCTACAATGAGCAGTTCTTC
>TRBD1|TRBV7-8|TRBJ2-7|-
CASSLAGQGAYEQYF
TGTGCCAGCAGCTTAGCGGGACAGGGGGCTTACGAGCAGTACTTC
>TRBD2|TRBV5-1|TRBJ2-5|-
CASTISGVQETQYF
TGCGCCAGCACCATAAGCGGGGTCCAAGAGACCCAGTACTTC
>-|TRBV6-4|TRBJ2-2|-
CASSDSGAGTGELFF
TGTGCCAGCAGTGACTCAGGGGCCGGCACCGGGGAGCTGTTTTTT
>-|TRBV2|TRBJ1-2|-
CASNQGRGTRDYGYTF
TGTGCCAGCAACCAGGGTCGAGGCACCAGGGACTATGGCTACACCTTC
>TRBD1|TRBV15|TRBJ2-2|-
CATSRGQGAMMSTGELFF
TGTGCCACCAGCAGAGGGCAGGGGGCTATGATGAGCACCGGGGAGCTGTTTTTT
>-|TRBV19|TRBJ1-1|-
CASYTGFGTEAFF
TGTGCCAGTTATACAGGGTTTGGAACTGAAGCTTTCTTT
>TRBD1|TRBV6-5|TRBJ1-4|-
CASSLTGAEKLFF
TGTGCCAGCAGTCTAACAGGGGCCGAAAAACTGTTTTTT
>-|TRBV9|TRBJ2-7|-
CASSTGHLPSYEQYF
TGTGCCAGCAGCACCGGACACTTACCATCCTACGAGCAGTACTTC
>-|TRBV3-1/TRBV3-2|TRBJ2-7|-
CATQLKGVNEQYF
TGTGCCACCCAACTAAAGGGAGTCAACGAGCAGTACTTC
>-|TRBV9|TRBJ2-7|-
CASSPHRGHTEQYF
TGTGCCAGCAGCCCTCACCGAGGGCATACCGAGCAGTACTTC
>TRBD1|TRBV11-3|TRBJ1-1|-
CASSKLGQGASEAFF
TGTGCCAGCAGCAAATTGGGACAGGGGGCCAGTGAAGCTTTCTTT
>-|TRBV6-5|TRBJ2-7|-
CASSYRQGTYEQYF
TGTGCCAGCAGTTACAGGCAGGGAACATACGAGCAGTACTTC
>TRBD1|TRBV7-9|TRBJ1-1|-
CASGFPGGTEAFF
TGTGCCAGCGGATTTCCAGGGGGCACTGAAGCTTTCTTT
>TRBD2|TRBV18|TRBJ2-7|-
CASSPLGLATYEQYF
TGTGCCAGCTCACCGCTGGGACTAGCTACCTACGAGCAGTACTTC
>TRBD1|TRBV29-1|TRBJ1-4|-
CSVRGQGNEKLFF
TGCAGCGTCCGCGGACAGGGGAATGAAAAACTGTTTTTT
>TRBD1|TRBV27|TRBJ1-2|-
CASSLRDSHGYTF
TGTGCCAGCAGTCTACGGGACAGCCATGGCTACACCTTC
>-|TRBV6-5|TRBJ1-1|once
CASSYSGLSNTEAFF
TGTGCCAGCAGTTACTCAGGACTCTCGAACACTGAAGCTTTCTTT
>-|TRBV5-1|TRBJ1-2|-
CASSLDRAEDCTF
TGCGCCAGCAGCTTGGACAGGGCCGAGGACTGCACCTTC
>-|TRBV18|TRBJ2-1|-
CASSPGRGSEGEQFF
TGTGCCAGCTCACCAGGTAGAGGCTCCGAGGGAGAGCAGTTCTTC
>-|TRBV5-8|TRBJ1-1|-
CASSFGPEAFF
TGTGCCAGCAGCTTTGGGCCTGAAGCTTTCTTT
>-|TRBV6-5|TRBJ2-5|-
CASSFRQETQYF
TGTGCCAGCAGTTTCAGGCAAGAGACCCAGTACTTC
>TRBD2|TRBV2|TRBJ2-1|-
CASRRGGYNEQFF
TGTGCCAGCCGCCGGGGGGGGTACAATGAGCAGTTCTTC
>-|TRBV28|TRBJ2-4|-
CASSPRRGPALAKNIQYF
TGTGCCAGCAGTCCGCGGCGCGGGCCCGCACTAGCCAAAAACATTCAGTACTTC
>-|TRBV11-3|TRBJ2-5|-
CASSQRRPSVQETQYF
TGTGCCAGCAGCCAAAGACGGCCTAGCGTTCAAGAGACCCAGTACTTC
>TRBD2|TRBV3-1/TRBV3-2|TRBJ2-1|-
CASSPLGGGEYNEQFF
TGTGCCAGCAGCCCCCTAGGCGGGGGGGAATACAATGAGCAGTTCTTC
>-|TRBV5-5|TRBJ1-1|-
CASSFRTGNTEAFF
TGTGCCAGCAGCTTTCGAACGGGGAACACTGAAGCTTTCTTT
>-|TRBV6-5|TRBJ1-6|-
CASKVMQDSPLHF
TGTGCCAGCAAGGTTATGCAGGATTCACCCCTCCACTTT
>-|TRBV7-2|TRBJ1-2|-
CASSPTGASTNYGYTF
TGTGCCAGCAGCCCGACAGGAGCCTCCACTAACTATGGCTACACCTTC
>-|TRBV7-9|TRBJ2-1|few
CASSQGFGTLSEQFF
TGTGCCAGCAGCCAGGGTTTTGGCACCTTGAGTGAGCAGTTCTTC
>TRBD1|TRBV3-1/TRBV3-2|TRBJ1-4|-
CASSQAGTGDEKLFF
TGTGCCAGCAGCCAAGCAGGGACAGGCGACGAAAAACTGTTTTTT
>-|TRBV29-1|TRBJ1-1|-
CSVVRGGVNTEAFF
TGCAGCGTTGTCCGAGGGGGGGTGAACACTGAAGCTTTCTTT
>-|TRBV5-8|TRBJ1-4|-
CASSLATGGLEKLFF
TGTGCCAGCAGCTTGGCCACGGGCGGGCTTGAAAAACTGTTTTTT
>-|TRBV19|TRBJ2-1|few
CASSTSGDNEQFF
TGTGCCAGTAGCACCTCAGGGGATAATGAGCAGTTCTTC
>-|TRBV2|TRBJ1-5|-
CASSEWGRQPQHF
TGTGCCAGCAGTGAATGGGGGCGGCAGCCCCAGCATTTT
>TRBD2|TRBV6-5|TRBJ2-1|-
CASSHRTSGSNEQFF
TGTGCCAGCAGTCACCGGACTAGCGGGAGCAATGAGCAGTTCTTC
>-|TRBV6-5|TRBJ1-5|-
CASSPGGNQPQHF
TGTGCCAGCAGTCCAGGGGGCAATCAGCCCCAGCATTTT
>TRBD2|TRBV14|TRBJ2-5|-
CASSHVREGTQYF
TGTGCCAGCAGCCACGTCCGGGAGGGGACCCAGTACTTC
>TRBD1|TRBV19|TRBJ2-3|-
CASMPRTGGGDTQYF
TGTGCCAGCATGCCTAGGACAGGGGGCGGTGATACGCAGTATTTT
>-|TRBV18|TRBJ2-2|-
CASSAGQLANTGELFF
TGTGCCAGCTCAGCTGGACAGCTCGCGAACACCGGGGAGCTGTTTTTT
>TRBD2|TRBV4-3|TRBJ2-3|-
CASSQDPGSGLAGESTDTQYF
TGCGCCAGCAGCCAAGATCCCGGCTCGGGACTAGCGGGAGAAAGCACAGATACGCAGTATTTT
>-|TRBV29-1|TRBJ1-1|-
CSVERQDTEAFF
TGCAGCGTTGAAAGACAGGACACTGAAGCTTTCTTT
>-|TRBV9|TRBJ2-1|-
CASSVEGRGSYNEQFF
TGTGCCAGCAGCGTAGAGGGCAGGGGTTCCTACAATGAGCAGTTCTTC
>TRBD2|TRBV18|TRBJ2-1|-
CASSPGTSGGSSYNEQFF
TGTGCCAGCTCCCCCGGGACTAGCGGGGGGAGCTCCTACAATGAGCAGTTCTTC
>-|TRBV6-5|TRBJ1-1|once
CASSRVSKNTEAFF
TGTGCCAGCAGCCGGGTTTCGAAGAACACTGAAGCTTTCTTT
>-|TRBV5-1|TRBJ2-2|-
CASSFNSDRSTGELFF
TGCGCCAGCAGCTTTAACTCTGACAGGTCGACCGGGGAGCTGTTTTTT
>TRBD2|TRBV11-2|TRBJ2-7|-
CASSLYLAGGLRYEQYF
TGTGCCAGCAGCTTATACCTAGCGGGAGGACTGCGCTACGAGCAGTACTTC
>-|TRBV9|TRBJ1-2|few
CASSAQGFKHYGYTF
TGTGCCAGCAGCGCTCAGGGCTTTAAGCACTATGGCTACACCTTC